Presented here are 30 T cell receptor beta chains from one specimen sequenced in a study of CD8 T cells in Susac syndrome. With random hexamers, reverse transcription was performed on about 0.5 to 1 ug of RNA. Each CDR3 protein is one row after TCRdb ran MiXCR on the immunoSEQ multiplex PCR reads. The sample carries about 140,000 distinct CDR3 sequences, 95% recorded once. Sequences were obtained from CD4+ T cells from PBMCs. These receptors all stem from a human donor with Susac syndrome.

The V call is TRBV4-2, the J call TRBJ2-6; 11 bases are shared with TRBD1. Germline trimming cut 4 bases from V and 8 bases from J; bases unmatched to any gene: 16. The CDR3 sequence is 19 residues long. Germline CDR1 and CDR2: LGHNA and YNFKEQ. Here the CDR3 DNA reads TGTGCCAGCAGCCTTCATTTAGGACAGGGGGCGAGGCTTACCAACGTCCTGACTTTC. This translates into CASSLHLGQGARLTNVLTF.

The rearrangement joins TRBV27 to TRBJ2-7; tentative D call: TRBD1 (5 bases). Germline values: CDR1 MNHEY, CDR2 SMNVEV (reference sequence). Deletions cut 2 bases from V and 2 bases from J, with 13 bases between. This CDR3 spans 15 amino acids. CDR3 in DNA: TGTGCCAGCAGTTTACAGCAGGGTGGGCCCTACGAGCAGTACTTC. Its translation: CASSLQQGGPYEQYF.

The V call is TRBV28, the J call TRBJ2-7; D ambiguous. Germline V gene lookup returns CDR1 MDHEN and CDR2 SYDVKM. Deletions cut 6 bases from V and 4 bases from J, with 10 bases between. CDR3 length equals 12 residues. CDR3 amino acids: CASSRKGYEQYF. The CDR3 DNA sequence: TGTGCCAGCAGCAGAAAAGGTTACGAGCAGTACTTC.

This chain's CDR3 is CASSVGPSGGLATGELFF. The CDR3 DNA reads as TGTGCCAGCAGCGTAGGGCCTAGCGGGGGACTAGCCACCGGGGAGCTGTTTTTT. J is TRBJ2-2 and V is TRBV9, with 10 nucleotides matching TRBD2. The CDR3 contains 18 residues. V shed 0 bases, J shed 4 bases, and the junction held 9 bases outside the gene matches. Germline CDR1 SGDLS, CDR2 YYNGEE.

The chain joins TRBV18 to TRBJ2-1; 7 bases agree with TRBD1. The CDR3 loop spans 15 amino acids. CDR1 is KGHSH and CDR2 is LQKENI in the germline V gene. Unmatched junction bases numbered 7, after V lost 8 bases and J lost 0 bases. CDR3 sequence reads: CASRSDRDSYNEQFF. Written as DNA, the CDR3 is TGTGCCAGCCGAAGCGACAGGGACTCCTACAATGAGCAGTTCTTC.

The J gene is TRBJ2-7, the V gene TRBV12-3 or TRBV12-4; D remains ambiguous. V lost 1 base and J lost 5, with 6 bases in between. The CDR3 has 12 residues. This CDR3 reads CASSLGADEQYF. CDR3 bases: TGTGCCAGCAGTTTAGGGGCAGACGAGCAGTACTTC.

This clonotype was detected once. The J gene is TRBJ2-1, the V gene TRBV20-1, with D uncertain. Per the germline V gene, CDR1 is DFQATT and CDR2 is SNEGSKA (reference sequence). CDR3 length: 12 amino acids. The V end was cut by 5 bases, the J end by 3 bases, with 8 bases between. CDR3 bases: TGCAGTGCTCAGGACGTCTACAATGAGCAGTTCTTC. Translated: CSAQDVYNEQFF.

The chain couples TRBV5-1 to TRBJ2-7, with TRBD1 matching 7 bases. The CDR3 runs to 16 residues. The J segment lost 2 bases and the V segment lost 1 base, leaving 9 bases of the junction unmatched. Germline V lookup: CDR1 SGHRS, CDR2 YFSETQ. The CDR3 loop is CASSLSPTGKTYEQYF. The CDR3 DNA is TGCGCCAGCAGCTTGTCCCCGACAGGGAAAACCTACGAGCAGTACTTC.

The chain combines TRBV20-1 with TRBJ2-4; the D gene could be TRBD1 or TRBD2 (5 bases each). Germline lookup yields CDR1 DFQATT and CDR2 SNEGSKA (reference sequence). The length of the CDR3 is 11 residues. The CDR3: CSARGENIQYF. The CDR3 bases are TGCAGCGCACGGGGCGAAAACATTCAGTACTTC.

With regard to this clonotype: One junction end disagrees with the germline gene, perhaps due to a read error. The chain couples TRBV7-9 to TRBJ2-5; possible D gene TRBD2, 7 bases. The CDR3 spans 13 residues. CDR1 SEHNR and CDR2 FQNEAQ come from the germline V gene (reference sequence). CDR3 DNA: TGTGCCAGCAGTTATTCGGGGGGCCCGACCCCGTTCTTC. It translates to CASSYSGGPTPFF.

The gene calls are TRBV7-2 and TRBJ2-5; D remains ambiguous. CDR3 length: 14 amino acids. The germline V and J ends were trimmed by 0 bases and 5 bases, with 10 bases remaining between them. The V gene's germline CDR1 is SGHTA and CDR2 FQGNSA. The CDR3, as DNA: TGTGCCAGCAGCTTAGCCTCGACTCGGGAGACCCAGTACTTC. Its protein is CASSLASTRETQYF.

This clonotype is a singleton in its sample. The chain carries TRBV15 and TRBJ1-4; unclear D gene. Deletions cut 3 bases from V and 8 bases from J, with 10 bases between. Germline values: CDR1 LNHNV, CDR2 YYDKDF (reference sequence). This CDR3 is built from 13 residues. This CDR3 reads CATSRTREEKLFF. CDR3 DNA: TGTGCCACCAGCAGGACAAGAGAGGAAAAACTGTTTTTT.

CDR3 in DNA: TGCAGCGTTGTTCGGGGCGGCAATGAGCAGTTCTTC. This translates into CSVVRGGNEQFF. V usage is TRBV29-1 and J usage is TRBJ2-1; either TRBD1 or TRBD2 may fit D (5 bases each). Germline CDR1 reads SQVTM; CDR2 reads ANQGSEA. The CDR3 sequence is 12 residues long. V was shortened by 4 bases and J by 6 bases, with 10 bases between the two germline ends.

The rearrangement joins TRBV6-5 to TRBJ1-5; D not certain. Trimming took 2 bases from V and 0 from J, leaving 17 bases between them. This CDR3 is 18 amino acids long. The V gene's germline CDR1 is MNHEY and CDR2 SVGAGI. The CDR3: CASSYGQRKPLSNQPQHF. The CDR3 DNA is TGTGCCAGCAGTTACGGGCAGCGTAAGCCCCTTAGCAATCAGCCCCAGCATTTT.

V and J are TRBV20-1 and TRBJ2-7; maybe TRBD2 (5 bases). V lost 3 bases and J 4 bases, leaving 13 bases between the germline ends. The CDR3 is 13 residues long. The germline CDR1 and CDR2 sequences are DFQATT and SNEGSKA (reference sequence). The CDR3 DNA reads TGCAGTGCTAGGGCGAGCGGCTCATACGAGCAGTACTTC. This codes for CSARASGSYEQYF.

The V gene is TRBV20-1, the J gene TRBJ1-5; D may be TRBD1 (5 bases). CDR1 and CDR2 (germline): DFQATT, SNEGSKA (reference sequence). This CDR3 is built from 12 residues. The DNA of the CDR3 is TGCAGCTCAGCCGCAGGGCTTCAGCCCCAGCATTTT. Translated, it gives CSSAAGLQPQHF.

The chain joins TRBV20-1 to TRBJ2-1; maybe TRBD2 (6 bases). The V gene's germline CDR1 is DFQATT and CDR2 SNEGSKA (reference sequence). Trimming cost V 6 bases and J 7 bases, with 16 bases left between them. The CDR3 has 13 amino acids. The CDR3 sequence is CSAQDPGGNEQFF. In nucleotides, the CDR3 is TGCAGTGCCCAGGACCCCGGGGGTAATGAGCAGTTCTTC.

This chain links TRBV9 with TRBJ1-6; unclear D gene. The germline gives CDR1 SGDLS, CDR2 YYNGEE. Trimming stripped 2 bases from V and 8 bases from J, with 11 bases between. The CDR3 covers 14 residues. This CDR3 reads CASSVEDGYSPLHF. Written as DNA, the CDR3 is TGTGCCAGCAGCGTCGAAGACGGTTATTCACCCCTCCACTTT. Together with reference TRBV9 and TRBJ1-6, the CDR3 gives the full variable domain: DSGVTQTPKHLITATGQRVTLRCSPRSGDLSVYWYQQSLDQGLQFLIQYYNGEERAKGNILERFSAQQFPDLHSELNLSSLELGDSALYFCASSVEDGYSPLHFGNGTRLTVT.

This clonotype was observed a single time. The chain joins TRBV20-1 to TRBJ2-7; 7 bases are shared with TRBD1. Germline CDR1 DFQATT, CDR2 SNEGSKA (reference sequence). V shed 3 bases, J shed 2 bases, and the junction held 4 bases outside the gene matches. The CDR3 spans 13 residues. CDR3 region: CSASPTGPYEQYF. In nucleotides, the CDR3 is TGCAGTGCTAGTCCGACAGGGCCCTACGAGCAGTACTTC.

The gene calls are TRBV5-1 and TRBJ1-6, with 10 bases matching TRBD1. The V gene's germline CDR1 is SGHRS and CDR2 YFSETQ. The CDR3 is 16 residues long. The V and J ends lost 0 bases and 7 bases, in that order; junction bases with no gene match: 4. DNA for the CDR3: TGCGCCAGCAGCTTGGGCCCGGGACAGGGGAATTCACCCCTCCACTTT. Translation: CASSLGPGQGNSPLHF. The whole variable domain, remainder taken from reference TRBV5-1 and TRBJ1-6, is KAGVTQTPRYLIKTRGQQVTLSCSPISGHRSVSWYQQTPGQGLQFLFEYFSETQRNKGNFPGRFSGRQFSNSRSEMNVSTLELGDSALYLCASSLGPGQGNSPLHFGNGTRLTVT.

The sample holds one count of this clonotype. This chain links TRBV6-5 with TRBJ1-2; D is perhaps TRBD1 (6 bases). The CDR3 is made up of 15 amino acids. CDR1 is MNHEY, CDR2 SVGAGI, per germline. Trimming cost V 2 bases and J 4 bases, with 14 bases left between them. CDR3 protein: CASSYLPRGGYGYTF. The DNA for the CDR3 is TGTGCCAGCAGTTACCTTCCCAGGGGCGGCTATGGCTACACCTTC.

This clonotype has a single count. The chain uses TRBV7-6 and TRBJ2-5; 8 nucleotides agree with TRBD1. The CDR3 contains 14 residues. Germline trimming cut 5 bases from V and 5 bases from J; bases unmatched to any gene: 7. Germline CDR1 reads SGHVS; CDR2 reads FNYEAQ. CDR3 sequence: CASSLRTGPETQYF. CDR3 coding DNA: TGTGCCAGCAGCCTAAGGACAGGGCCGGAGACCCAGTACTTC.

V is TRBV4-1 and J is TRBJ1-2; unclear D gene. Between the trimmed V and J ends, which lost 7 bases and 3 bases, there was a span of 12 bases. The CDR3 totals 13 residues. Germline values: CDR1 MGHRA, CDR2 YSYEKL. CDR3 loop: CASTQAAHYGYTF. The CDR3 DNA reads as TGCGCCAGCACCCAGGCCGCCCACTATGGCTACACCTTC.

CDR3 region: CASSPRAGPQETQYF. DNA for the CDR3: TGTGCCAGCAGCCCCCGAGCGGGGCCCCAAGAGACCCAGTACTTC. This chain connects TRBV7-3 to TRBJ2-5, with TRBD2 matching 7 bases. Germline lookup yields CDR1 SGHTA and CDR2 FQGTGA. The CDR3 length is 15 residues. The V gene end was trimmed by 5 bases and the J gene end by 1 base; junction bases not matched to a gene: 7. The full variable domain, rest sourced from reference TRBV7-3 and TRBJ2-5, is GAGVSQTPSNKVTEKGKYVELRCDPISGHTALYWYRQSLGQGPEFLIYFQGTGAADDSGLPNDRFFAVRPEGSVSTLKIQRTERGDSAVYLCASSPRAGPQETQYFGPGTRLLVL.

This clonotype was picked up a small number of times. The chain joins TRBV12-3 or TRBV12-4 to TRBJ2-7, with D unclear. CDR3 size: 12 residues. The ends were cut back, 7 bases at V and 5 bases at J, with 12 bases in the middle. CDR3: CASTHPGDEQYF. The CDR3 nucleotides read TGTGCCAGCACCCACCCTGGGGACGAGCAGTACTTC.

The chain combines TRBV5-1 with TRBJ1-6; 10 nucleotides match TRBD1. The ends lost 3 bases at V and 7 bases at J; junction bases unmatched: 7. CDR3 length: 16 amino acids. CDR1 SGHRS and CDR2 YFSETQ come from the germline V gene. CDR3 in DNA: TGCGCCAGCAGCTCGATTACGACAGGGGGCAATTCACCCCTCCACTTT. It codes for CASSSITTGGNSPLHF. The full variable domain, completed using reference TRBV5-1 and TRBJ1-6, is KAGVTQTPRYLIKTRGQQVTLSCSPISGHRSVSWYQQTPGQGLQFLFEYFSETQRNKGNFPGRFSGRQFSNSRSEMNVSTLELGDSALYLCASSSITTGGNSPLHFGNGTRLTVT.

This sequence joins TRBV4-2 and TRBJ1-2; D not resolved. The CDR3 is made up of 15 amino acids. Trimming shortened V by 0 bases and J by 4 bases, and 12 bases separated the two germline ends. Germline CDR1 LGHNA, CDR2 YNFKEQ. The CDR3 region is CASSQDRQGVYGYTF. The DNA for the CDR3 is TGTGCCAGCAGCCAAGATCGACAAGGTGTCTATGGCTACACCTTC.

The chain carries TRBV9 and TRBJ2-7; 9 nucleotides match TRBD1. Per germline, CDR1 SGDLS and CDR2 YYNGEE. The ends lost 4 bases at V and 4 bases at J; junction bases unmatched: 9. CDR3 length equals 15 residues. The CDR3 DNA sequence: TGTGCCAGCAGCTCCCGGGGACAGGGAGGTTACGAGCAGTACTTC. Protein sequence: CASSSRGQGGYEQYF.

V is TRBV14 and J is TRBJ2-1, with D possibly being TRBD2 (6 bases). The length of the CDR3 is 15 residues. V lost 1 base, J lost 5 bases, and 12 bases lay in between. Germline V gene data show CDR1 as SGHDN and CDR2 as FVKESK. In DNA, the CDR3 is TGTGCCAGCAGCCAAGCGGGAGCACCGAACAATGAGCAGTTCTTC. Translating it yields CASSQAGAPNNEQFF. Using reference TRBV14 and TRBJ2-1 for the parts outside the CDR3, the full variable domain is EAGVTQFPSHSVIEKGQTVTLRCDPISGHDNLYWYRRVMGKEIKFLLHFVKESKQDESGMPNNRFLAERTGGTYSTLKVQPAELEDSGVYFCASSQAGAPNNEQFFGPGTRLTVL.

CDR3 nucleotides: TGCGCCAGCAGCCAAGAGAGGGGTCATGAAGCTTTCTTT. Protein product: CASSQERGHEAFF. The chain employs TRBV4-3 and TRBJ1-1; possibly TRBD1 for D (5 bases). CDR1 is LGHNA, CDR2 YSLEER, per germline. CDR3 length equals 13 residues. Trimming took 0 bases from V and 7 from J, leaving 9 bases between them.